The next 20 T cell receptor beta chains were all read from a single sample in a study of T cells after yellow fever vaccination. TCRdb reprocessed the 5' RACE reads via MiXCR and lists one record per CDR3 protein. The sample includes approximately 74,000 distinct CDR3 sequences, 5% to 6.5% seen only once; the top ten take under 2.5%. This specimen consisted of CD4+ T cells sorted from PBMCs, obtained around 16 days after the first yellow fever vaccination. The receptors stem from a man between 18 and 29 years old who received the YFV17D yellow fever vaccine.

The table lists this clonotype with many counts. The chain carries TRBV24-1 and TRBJ2-2; D is unresolved. Deletions cut 1 base from V and 6 bases from J, with 2 bases between. The CDR3 totals 12 residues. Germline V gene data show CDR1 as KGHDR and CDR2 as SFDVKD. The CDR3 coding sequence is TGTGCCACCAGTGATTTTGCCGGGGAGCTGTTTTTT. This codes for CATSDFAGELFF.

This clonotype has at least ten counts. The rearrangement joins TRBV9 to TRBJ2-7, with D perhaps TRBD2 (6 bases). V was trimmed by 1 base and J by 8 bases, leaving 13 bases between them. The CDR3 extends over 13 amino acids. The germline V gene encodes CDR1 SGDLS and CDR2 YYNGEE. The CDR3 sequence: CASSVKDGGKQYF. The CDR3 DNA follows: TGTGCCAGCAGCGTAAAGGATGGGGGGAAGCAGTACTTC. Full variable domain (remainder filled in from reference TRBV9 and TRBJ2-7): DSGVTQTPKHLITATGQRVTLRCSPRSGDLSVYWYQQSLDQGLQFLIQYYNGEERAKGNILERFSAQQFPDLHSELNLSSLELGDSALYFCASSVKDGGKQYFGPGTRLTVT.

CDR3 bases: TGTGCCAGCAGCTTGGCGCCCGTGGGGACTAATGAGCAGTTCTTC. Encoded protein: CASSLAPVGTNEQFF. The genes are TRBV5-5 and TRBJ2-1; tentatively, D is TRBD2 (6 bases). V was cut by 0 bases and J by 7 bases, with 14 bases left in between. Looked up from germline, CDR1 is SGHKS and CDR2 is YYEKEE (reference sequence). The CDR3 runs 15 residues.

This clonotype came up many times. V and J are TRBV2 and TRBJ2-5; D is possibly TRBD2 (5 bases). CDR3 length equals 14 residues. Per germline, CDR1 SNHLY and CDR2 FYNNEI. Between the trimmed V and J ends, which lost 3 bases and 1 base, there was a span of 9 bases. The CDR3 reads CASSEDFAQETQYF. The CDR3 DNA is TGTGCCAGCAGTGAGGACTTCGCCCAAGAGACCCAGTACTTC.

This clonotype was found many times. This chain uses TRBV12-3 or TRBV12-4 with TRBJ2-5; 8 bases fit TRBD1. The junction had 11 bases not matched to a gene; V was cut back by 7 bases and J by 7 bases. CDR3 length: 14 amino acids. The DNA for the CDR3 is TGTGCCAGCACCACGCAAGACAGGGGTGGGACCCAGTACTTC. It is translated as CASTTQDRGGTQYF.

This clonotype was recorded many times. The chain combines TRBV9 with TRBJ1-6, with 11 bases lining up with TRBD1. The V segment lost 0 bases and the J segment 10 bases; nucleotides outside the gene matches: 6. The length of the CDR3 is 16 residues. The V gene's germline CDR1 is SGDLS and CDR2 YYNGEE. Here the CDR3 DNA reads TGTGCCAGCAGCGTAGAAAGGGACAGGGGGTTATCACCCCTCCACTTT. It is translated as CASSVERDRGLSPLHF. Full variable domain (outside the CDR3, taken from reference TRBV9 and TRBJ1-6): DSGVTQTPKHLITATGQRVTLRCSPRSGDLSVYWYQQSLDQGLQFLIQYYNGEERAKGNILERFSAQQFPDLHSELNLSSLELGDSALYFCASSVERDRGLSPLHFGNGTRLTVT.

In this sample, this clonotype turned up many times. The rearrangement uses TRBV5-4 and TRBJ1-1; TRBD1 agrees at 9 bases. Trimming at V came to 5 bases and at J to 5 bases, leaving 10 bases not matched to a gene. Germline CDR1 is SGHNT and CDR2 is YYREEE (reference sequence). There are 15 residues in the CDR3. CDR3 nucleotides: TGTGCCAGCAGTCTACGGACAGGGGTAGATACTGAAGCTTTCTTT. This sequence encodes CASSLRTGVDTEAFF. The full variable domain, completed using reference TRBV5-4 and TRBJ1-1, is ETGVTQSPTHLIKTRGQQVTLRCSSQSGHNTVSWYQQALGQGPQFIFQYYREEENGRGNFPPRFSGLQFPNYSSELNVNALELDDSALYLCASSLRTGVDTEAFFGQGTRLTVV.

This clonotype showed up many times. This sequence joins TRBV15 and TRBJ1-3; D gene unclear. From germline, CDR1 is LNHNV and CDR2 YYDKDF (reference sequence). The V end was cut by 3 bases, the J end by 0 bases, with 9 bases between. This CDR3 contains 15 residues. This chain's CDR3 is CATSRAGVSGNTIYF. The CDR3 bases are TGTGCCACCAGCAGGGCTGGGGTCTCTGGAAACACCATATATTTT.

In this sample, this clonotype turned up many times. This rearrangement joins TRBV5-4 to TRBJ2-3; 10 bases are shared with TRBD2. The CDR3 loop spans 16 amino acids. The V and J ends lost 4 bases and 5 bases, in that order; junction bases with no gene match: 10. In germline, CDR1 is SGHNT, CDR2 YYREEE (reference sequence). CDR3 nucleotides: TGTGCCAGCAGCCGTGGAGCGGGGGGGCCCGGAGATACGCAGTATTTT. It yields the protein CASSRGAGGPGDTQYF.

In this sample, this clonotype turned up many times. One end of the junction fails to match germline, which may point to a read error. This chain connects TRBV6-5 to TRBJ1-1; no definite D call. The CDR3 spans 10 residues. Germline loops: CDR1 MNHEY, CDR2 SVGAGI. CDR3 sequence reads: CASSYSTGVF. The CDR3 DNA sequence: TGTGCCAGCAGTTACTCGACTGGGGTCTTT.

This clonotype was counted ten times or more. The CDR3 DNA is TGTGCCAGCAGCTTAGCGCACGGGGAGCTGTTTTTT. It codes for CASSLAHGELFF. The J gene is TRBJ2-2, the V gene TRBV7-8; the D is unclear. Trimming left V 0 bases short and J 7 bases short, with 3 bases between. The length of the CDR3 is 12 residues. Germline assignment: CDR1 SGHVS and CDR2 FQNEAQ. Looking up the rest from reference TRBV7-8 and TRBJ2-2 gives the full variable domain: GAGVSQSPRYKVAKRGQDVALRCDPISGHVSLFWYQQALGQGPEFLTYFQNEAQLDKSGLPSDRFFAERPEGSVSTLKIQRTQQEDSAVYLCASSLAHGELFFGEGSRLTVL.

This clonotype showed up many times. This rearrangement joins TRBV7-2 to TRBJ2-7; maybe TRBD2 (7 bases). The V gene lost 3 bases and the J gene lost 10 bases, with 22 bases spanning the gap. Germline V CDR1 and CDR2: SGHTA, FQGNSA. The CDR3 is 15 residues long. The CDR3 bases are TGTGCCAGCAGCTTTTACAGCGGGGACAACTCGGACCAGTACTTC. Translated: CASSFYSGDNSDQYF.

This clonotype was seen at least ten times. V is TRBV5-1 and J is TRBJ2-5; 9 bases line up with TRBD2. The CDR3 covers 16 residues. Unmatched junction bases numbered 10, after V lost 4 bases and J lost 3 bases. The germline V gene has CDR1 SGHRS and CDR2 YFSETQ. CDR3 loop: CASSRISSGMEETQYF. The CDR3 DNA reads as TGCGCCAGCAGCCGAATCTCTAGCGGGATGGAAGAGACCCAGTACTTC.

The chain is built from TRBV5-1 and TRBJ2-3; 8 bases are shared with TRBD2. The germline V gene encodes CDR1 SGHRS and CDR2 YFSETQ. V was clipped by 2 bases and J by 6 bases; unmatched bases: 11. The CDR3 covers 16 residues. The CDR3 protein is CASSFRRGLVTDTQYF. The CDR3 bases are TGCGCCAGCAGCTTTCGCCGGGGACTAGTTACGGATACGCAGTATTTT.

The table lists this clonotype with many counts. The J gene is TRBJ2-3, the V gene TRBV10-2; the match to TRBD2 covers 12 bases. The CDR3 loop spans 17 amino acids. Trimming removed 3 bases from V and 0 bases from J; junction bases left unmatched: 4. Germline V CDR1 and CDR2: WSHSY, SAAADI. The CDR3 bases are TGCGCCAGCAGTGATCTAGCGGGGGGGCCTAGCACAGATACGCAGTATTTT. It yields the protein CASSDLAGGPSTDTQYF.

This clonotype has a count of ten or more. This sequence joins TRBV9 and TRBJ1-2; 8 positions match TRBD1. V shed 6 bases and J 10 bases; nucleotides not matched to a gene: 8. This CDR3 has 12 amino acids. Germline assignment: CDR1 SGDLS and CDR2 YYNGEE. CDR3 nucleotides: TGTGCCAGCACCTACTACAGGGGGGACTACACCTTC. Translated: CASTYYRGDYTF.

This clonotype appeared many times. The chain employs TRBV29-1 and TRBJ2-3; 10 bases fit TRBD1. The CDR3 runs to 14 residues. Trimming at V came to 7 bases and at J to 4 bases, leaving 8 bases not matched to a gene. CDR1 is SQVTM and CDR2 is ANQGSEA in the germline V gene. CDR3 protein: CSAGTGVIADTQYF. CDR3 DNA: TGCAGCGCGGGGACAGGGGTTATTGCAGATACGCAGTATTTT.

This clonotype was seen at least ten times. CDR3: CASSLSGGRRYTEAFF. CDR3 nucleotides: TGTGCCAGCAGCTTAAGTGGGGGTCGGCGCTACACTGAAGCTTTCTTT. The rearrangement uses TRBV11-2 and TRBJ1-1; TRBD1 is a possible D gene (5 bases). V was cut by 2 bases and J by 3 bases, with 16 bases left in between. Germline CDR1 reads SGHAT; CDR2 reads FQNNGV. The CDR3 sequence is 16 residues long.

At least ten counts were recorded for this clonotype. The V call is TRBV7-2, the J call TRBJ2-3, with 11 bases lining up with TRBD2. This CDR3 has 14 amino acids. The junction had 8 bases not matched to a gene; V was cut back by 1 base and J by 14 bases. The germline gives CDR1 SGHTA, CDR2 FQGNSA. The CDR3 region is CASSLGLAGGAPYF. The CDR3 nucleotides are TGTGCCAGCAGCTTAGGTCTAGCGGGGGGCGCCCCGTATTTT.

This clonotype was seen ten or more times. V gene TRBV5-1 combines with J gene TRBJ1-1; 7 bases are shared with TRBD1. Trimming removed 4 bases from V and 2 bases from J; junction bases left unmatched: 11. Looked up from germline, CDR1 is SGHRS and CDR2 is YFSETQ. The CDR3 length is 16 residues. CDR3 residues: CASSPWTGLRNTEAFF. DNA for the CDR3: TGCGCCAGCAGCCCCTGGACAGGTCTGAGAAACACTGAAGCTTTCTTT.